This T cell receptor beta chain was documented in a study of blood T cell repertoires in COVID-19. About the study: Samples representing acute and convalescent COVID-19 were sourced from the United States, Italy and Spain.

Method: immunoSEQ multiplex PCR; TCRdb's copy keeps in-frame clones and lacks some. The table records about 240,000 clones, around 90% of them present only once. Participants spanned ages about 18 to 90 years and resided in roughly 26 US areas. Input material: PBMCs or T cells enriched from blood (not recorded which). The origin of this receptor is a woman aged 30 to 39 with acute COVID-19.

The CDR3 DNA reads as TGTGCCAGCTCACCGCCCTCTAGCGGTTCCACAGATACGCAGTATTTT. Translating gives CASSPPSSGSTDTQYF. The chain uses TRBV18 and TRBJ2-3, with 7 bases aligning to TRBD2. The CDR3 has 16 amino acids. V lost 3 bases to trimming and J lost 2 bases; unmatched junction nucleotides: 8. Germline values: CDR1 KGHSH, CDR2 LQKENI.